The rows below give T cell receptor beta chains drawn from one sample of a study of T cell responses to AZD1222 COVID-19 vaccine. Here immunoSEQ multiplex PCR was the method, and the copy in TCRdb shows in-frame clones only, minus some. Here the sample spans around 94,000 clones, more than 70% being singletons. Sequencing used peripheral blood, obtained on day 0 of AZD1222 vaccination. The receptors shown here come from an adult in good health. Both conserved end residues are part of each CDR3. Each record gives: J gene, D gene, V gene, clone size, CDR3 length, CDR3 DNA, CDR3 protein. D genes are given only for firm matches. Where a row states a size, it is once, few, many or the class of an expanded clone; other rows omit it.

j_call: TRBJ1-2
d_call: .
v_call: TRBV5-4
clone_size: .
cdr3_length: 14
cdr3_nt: TGTGCCAGCAGCTCACGGCAGGGTGACTATGGCTACACCTTC
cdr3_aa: CASSSRQGDYGYTF

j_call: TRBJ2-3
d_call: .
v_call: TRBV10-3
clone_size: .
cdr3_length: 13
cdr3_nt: TGTGCCATCACGGGACAAACCACAGATACGCAGTATTTT
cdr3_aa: CAITGQTTDTQYF

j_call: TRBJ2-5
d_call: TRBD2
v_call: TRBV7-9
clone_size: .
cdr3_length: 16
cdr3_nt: TGTGCCAGCAGCGCCGGACTAGCGGGGGACCAAGAGACCCAGTACTTC
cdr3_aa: CASSAGLAGDQETQYF

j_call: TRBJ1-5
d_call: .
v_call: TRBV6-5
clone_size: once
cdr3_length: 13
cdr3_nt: TGTGCCAGCAGGGACAGATGGAATCAGCCCCAGCATTTT
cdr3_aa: CASRDRWNQPQHF

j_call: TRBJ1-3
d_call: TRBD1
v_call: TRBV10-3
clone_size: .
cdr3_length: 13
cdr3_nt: TGTGCCATCAGCGTAACAGGGGCGGACACCATATATTTT
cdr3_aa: CAISVTGADTIYF

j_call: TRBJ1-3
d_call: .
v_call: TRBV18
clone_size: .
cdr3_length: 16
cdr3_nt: TGTGCCAGCTCACCTCCGGGACCGCACTCTGGAAACACCATATATTTT
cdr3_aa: CASSPPGPHSGNTIYF

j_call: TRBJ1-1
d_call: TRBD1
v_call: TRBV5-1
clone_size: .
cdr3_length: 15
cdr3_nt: TGCGCCAGCAGCCAAGAGGCACAGGGGGGCACTGAAGCTTTCTTT
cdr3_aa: CASSQEAQGGTEAFF

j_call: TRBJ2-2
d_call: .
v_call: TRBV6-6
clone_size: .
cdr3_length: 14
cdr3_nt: TGTGCCACAACGGGGGTTTCCCGCACCGGGGAGCTGTTTTTT
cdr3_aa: CATTGVSRTGELFF

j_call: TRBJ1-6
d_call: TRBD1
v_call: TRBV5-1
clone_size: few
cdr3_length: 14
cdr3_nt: TGCGCCAGCAGCCCCGGGACAGGGGAATCACCCCTCCACTTT
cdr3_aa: CASSPGTGESPLHF

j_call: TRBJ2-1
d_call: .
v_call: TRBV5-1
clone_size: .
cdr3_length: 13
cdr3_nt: TGCGCCAGCAGCCAGGCGGGCCACAATGAGCAGTTCTTC
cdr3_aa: CASSQAGHNEQFF

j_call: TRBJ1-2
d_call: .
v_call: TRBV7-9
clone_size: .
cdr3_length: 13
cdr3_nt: TGTGCCAGCAGCTTAAGGGGGGCTTATGGCTACACCTTC
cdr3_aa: CASSLRGAYGYTF

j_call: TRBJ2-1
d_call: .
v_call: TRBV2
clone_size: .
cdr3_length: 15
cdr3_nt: TGTGCCAGCAGCGAGGGGCCGAGCTCCTACAATGAGCAGTTCTTC
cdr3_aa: CASSEGPSSYNEQFF

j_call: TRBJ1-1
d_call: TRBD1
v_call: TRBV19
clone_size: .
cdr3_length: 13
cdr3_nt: TGTGCCAGTAGTAGAGGGGGCGGCACTGAAGCTTTCTTT
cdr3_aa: CASSRGGGTEAFF

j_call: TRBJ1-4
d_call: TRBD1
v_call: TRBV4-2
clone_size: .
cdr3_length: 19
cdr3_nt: TGTGCCAGCAGCCAAGTTGGCAGGGGGGTACCTGCAACTAATGAAAAACTGTTTTTT
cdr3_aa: CASSQVGRGVPATNEKLFF

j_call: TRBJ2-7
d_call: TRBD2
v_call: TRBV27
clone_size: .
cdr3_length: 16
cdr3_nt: TGTGCCAGCAGTCCCATTCTTAGCGGGAGGGCCCACGAGCAGTACTTC
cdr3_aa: CASSPILSGRAHEQYF

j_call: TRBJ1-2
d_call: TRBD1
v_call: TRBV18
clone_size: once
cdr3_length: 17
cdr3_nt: TGTGCCAGCTCACGATCTACCACAGCGACAGGGGGTATAGGCTACACCTTC
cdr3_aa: CASSRSTTATGGIGYTF

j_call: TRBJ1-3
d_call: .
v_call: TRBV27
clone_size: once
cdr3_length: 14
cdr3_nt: TGTGCCAGCAGTCCGGGAATCTCTGGAAACACCATATATTTT
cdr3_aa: CASSPGISGNTIYF

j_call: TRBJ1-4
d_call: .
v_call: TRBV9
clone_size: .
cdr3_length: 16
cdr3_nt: TGTGCCAGCAGCCCCCTCCCCGGGACGGGGGGAGAAAAACTGTTTTTT
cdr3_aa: CASSPLPGTGGEKLFF

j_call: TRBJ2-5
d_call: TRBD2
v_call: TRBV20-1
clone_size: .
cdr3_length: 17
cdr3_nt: TGCAGTGCTAGTCCAACCTGGACTAGCGGAGGCCAAGAGACCCAGTACTTC
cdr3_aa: CSASPTWTSGGQETQYF

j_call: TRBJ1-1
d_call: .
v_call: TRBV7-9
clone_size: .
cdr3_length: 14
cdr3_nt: TGTGCCAGCAGCTCAATGGGACACAACACTGAAGCTTTCTTT
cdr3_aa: CASSSMGHNTEAFF

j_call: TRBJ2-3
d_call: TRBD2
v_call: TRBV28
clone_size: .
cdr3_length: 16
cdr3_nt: TGTGCCAGCAGTTTTGGGAGGGCAGCTAGCACAGATACGCAGTATTTT
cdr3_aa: CASSFGRAASTDTQYF

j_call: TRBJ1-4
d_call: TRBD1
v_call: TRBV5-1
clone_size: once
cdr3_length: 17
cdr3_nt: TGCGCCAGCAGCCCGGGGGGGACAGGGGCCGCTAATGAAAAACTGTTTTTT
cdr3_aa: CASSPGGTGAANEKLFF

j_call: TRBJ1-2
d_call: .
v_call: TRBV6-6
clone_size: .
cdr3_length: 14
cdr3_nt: TGTGCCAGCAGTTCCTCGGTCGCCTACTATGGCTACACCTTC
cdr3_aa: CASSSSVAYYGYTF

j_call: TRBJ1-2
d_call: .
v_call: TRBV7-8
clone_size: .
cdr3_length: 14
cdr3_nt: TGTGCCAGCAGCTCGGACGGAGCTAACTATGGCTACACCTTC
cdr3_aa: CASSSDGANYGYTF

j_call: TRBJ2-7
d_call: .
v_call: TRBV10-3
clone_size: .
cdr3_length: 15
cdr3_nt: TGTGCCATCAGTGAGTCCGAGTGGACCCACTACGAGCAGTACTTC
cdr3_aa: CAISESEWTHYEQYF

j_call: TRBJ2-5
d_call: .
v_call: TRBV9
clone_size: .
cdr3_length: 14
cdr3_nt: TGTGCCAGCAGCTTAACAGGATTCCAAGAGACCCAGTACTTC
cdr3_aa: CASSLTGFQETQYF

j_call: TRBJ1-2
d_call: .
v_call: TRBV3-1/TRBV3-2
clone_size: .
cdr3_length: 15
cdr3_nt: TGTGCCAGCAGCCCCCAAAGGGCCGGGGTCTATGGCTACACCTTC
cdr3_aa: CASSPQRAGVYGYTF